A selection of T cell receptor beta chains follows, all from one sample in a study of beta chain features in type 1 diabetes. Here immunoSEQ multiplex PCR was the method, and the copy in TCRdb shows in-frame clones only, minus some. The sample holds over 200,000 clones, approximately 10% seen once. The sequencing sample was made of naive CD4+ T cells from blood. The receptors come from a man younger than 45 with type 1 diabetes. Both conserved end residues are part of each CDR3. Each record gives: clone size, V gene, J gene, D gene, CDR3 DNA, CDR3 protein. D genes are given only for firm matches. Size is omitted from some rows. Given values are once, few, many or a class for expanded clones.

few	TRBV2	TRBJ1-4	.	TGTGCCAGCAGGGGCGTTGAAAAACTGTTTTTT	CASRGVEKLFF
.	TRBV10-3	TRBJ2-4	TRBD2	TGTGCCATCATGCTAGCGGGGGGTCAGGGTCGGATCGAAAACATTCAGTACTTC	CAIMLAGGQGRIENIQYF
.	TRBV7-9	TRBJ1-1	.	TGTGCCAGCAGCTCGCGGCCGCAGAAAGCTTTCTTT	CASSSRPQKAFF
.	TRBV2	TRBJ2-3	.	TGTGCCAGCGGTTTGTGGGAGAGCACAGATACGCAGTATTTT	CASGLWESTDTQYF
few	TRBV2	TRBJ1-1	.	TGTGCCAGCAGATGGACACTCATGAACACTGAAGCTTTCTTT	CASRWTLMNTEAFF
.	TRBV9	TRBJ2-3	.	TGTGCCAGCAGAGCGACCGGGTCTAGCACAGATACGCAGTATTTT	CASRATGSSTDTQYF
.	TRBV18	TRBJ1-4	.	TGTGCCAGCTCAACAATGAGACAGGCAACTAATGAAAAACTGTTTTTT	CASSTMRQATNEKLFF
once	TRBV4-3	TRBJ2-5	.	TGCGCCAGCAGCCAAGGGGGGGGGCAGGAGACCCAGTACTTC	CASSQGGGQETQYF
few	TRBV5-4	TRBJ2-1	TRBD2	TGTGCCAGCAGGACCAATGCGGGGGGAACCTACAATGAGCAGTTCTTC	CASRTNAGGTYNEQFF
few	TRBV19	TRBJ2-7	TRBD1	TGTGCCAGTTCGGGACAGGCCCCACTCGAGCAGTACTTC	CASSGQAPLEQYF
few	TRBV29-1	TRBJ1-5	.	TGCAGCGTTGGAGCGGAAGGCAAGCAGCCCCAGCATTTT	CSVGAEGKQPQHF
.	TRBV7-9	TRBJ1-2	.	TGTGCCAGCAGCCGAGCCACCTATGGCTACACCTTC	CASSRATYGYTF
few	TRBV5-1	TRBJ1-1	.	TGCGCCAGCAGAGGAACGGGGATGAACACTGAAGCTTTCTTT	CASRGTGMNTEAFF
.	TRBV5-1	TRBJ2-3	TRBD2	TGCGCCAGCAGCTTGGTCTCGGGGGGAGATACGCAGTATTTT	CASSLVSGGDTQYF
few	TRBV6-1	TRBJ1-6	TRBD1	TGTGCCAGCATGACAGGGGGGAGTTCACCCCTCCACTTT	CASMTGGSSPLHF
.	TRBV9	TRBJ1-6	TRBD1	TGTGCCAGCAGCGTCTCCGACAGGGAGGTGCCCCTCCACTTT	CASSVSDREVPLHF
.	TRBV2	TRBJ2-7	.	TGTGCCAGCAGTGAGGCAGACTACGAGCAGTACTTC	CASSEADYEQYF
few	TRBV9	TRBJ2-3	.	TGTGCCAGCAGCGTAGAAGGGAGTGGAAGAGGGCACCGTACGCAGTATTTT	CASSVEGSGRGHRTQYF
.	TRBV2	TRBJ2-6	.	TGTGCCAGCAAGGGGTTCTCTGGGGCCAACGTCCTGACTTTC	CASKGFSGANVLTF
.	TRBV7-9	TRBJ2-7	TRBD1	TGTGCCAGCAGCCACCAACCGGGACAGGGGATTACCTACGAGCAGTACTTC	CASSHQPGQGITYEQYF
few	TRBV19	TRBJ2-7	TRBD1	TGTGCCAGTAAGGACCGGGACAGGGCGTCCTACGAGCAGTACTTC	CASKDRDRASYEQYF
.	TRBV11-2	TRBJ2-1	.	TGTGCCAGCAGCTTAGTATCCGGGAGTTATTACAATGAGCAGTTCTTC	CASSLVSGSYYNEQFF
.	TRBV11-2	TRBJ1-1	.	TGTGCCAGCAGCTTAGAATCGGTCAGGCTGAACACTGAAGCTTTCTTT	CASSLESVRLNTEAFF
.	TRBV9	TRBJ1-3	TRBD1	TGTGCCAGCAGCGTACGGGGACAGGGCCGTGGTAACACCATATATTTT	CASSVRGQGRGNTIYF
.	TRBV28	TRBJ2-7	TRBD1	TGTGCCAGCAGAACAGGGGGCGAGGAGCAGTACTTC	CASRTGGEEQYF
.	TRBV12-5	TRBJ2-7	TRBD1	TGTGCTAGTGCCGTAGACAGGGACGAGCAGTACTTC	CASAVDRDEQYF
.	TRBV7-2	TRBJ1-2	.	TGTGCCAGCAGCTTAGTACAGTTCTATGGCTACACCTTC	CASSLVQFYGYTF
.	TRBV7-9	TRBJ1-1	.	TGTGCCAGCAGCTTAAGGTACAGGGAACGGGCAAACACTGAAGCTTTCTTT	CASSLRYRERANTEAFF
few	TRBV29-1	TRBJ1-2	.	TGCAGCGTTGAAGTTTCTTACGGGGGCTACACCTTC	CSVEVSYGGYTF
.	TRBV5-1	TRBJ1-2	.	TGCGCCAGCAGCTTGGTGACTTCTAACTATGGCTACACCTTC	CASSLVTSNYGYTF
.	TRBV4-2	TRBJ1-6	.	TGTGCCAGCAGCCTCCAGGGAGGGGATTCACCCCTCCACTTT	CASSLQGGDSPLHF
.	TRBV11-2	TRBJ1-1	.	TGTGCCAGCAGCTTGGGCAGAACGAACACTGAAGCTTTCTTT	CASSLGRTNTEAFF
.	TRBV6-1	TRBJ2-1	.	TGTGCCAGTGGGAGAGATGAGCAGTTCTTC	CASGRDEQFF